Below, 5 T cell receptor beta chains from the same sample are listed, as sequenced in a study of blood T cells in healthy people across ages. A J-beta primer mix and a sample-barcoded 5' primer were used in a second PCR of roughly 7 to 12 cycles. MiXCR, applied by TCRdb to the 5' RACE reads, yields one record per CDR3 protein. The table includes around 780,000 distinct CDR3 sequences, more than 25% detected once. This same sample was also part of a study on T cells of mothers and their children.

What was sequenced was blood. These receptors came from a boy aged 5-17 years in good health.

This sequence joins TRBV29-1 and TRBJ2-1, with a possible D match to TRBD1 (5 bases). Germline loops: CDR1 SQVTM, CDR2 ANQGSEA. Trimming removed 0 bases from V and 9 bases from J, with 12 bases in between. The CDR3 sequence is 13 residues long. CDR3 loop: CSVEEARGVEQFF. The CDR3 DNA follows: TGCAGCGTTGAAGAGGCAAGGGGCGTTGAGCAGTTCTTC.

This clonotype was counted only a few times. The chain has TRBV10-3 and TRBJ2-2, with TRBD2 matching over 15 bases. J lost 0 bases, V lost 6 bases, and 2 bases had no gene match. CDR1 ENHRY and CDR2 SYGVKD come from the germline V gene. This CDR3 spans 17 amino acids. CDR3 coding DNA: TGTGCCATCAGGGGGACTAGCGGGGGGTCGAACACCGGGGAGCTGTTTTTT. Translating gives CAIRGTSGGSNTGELFF.

CDR3 amino acids: CASSLGPTGISTEAFF. As DNA, the CDR3 is TGTGCCAGCAGCTTAGGACCGACAGGGATAAGCACTGAAGCTTTCTTT. The rearrangement uses TRBV13 and TRBJ1-1, with 7 bases identical to TRBD1. The CDR3 extends over 16 amino acids. Germline V lookup: CDR1 PRHDT, CDR2 FYEKMQ (reference sequence). V was clipped by 0 bases and J by 4 bases; unmatched bases: 8.

The V and J genes are TRBV12-3 or TRBV12-4 and TRBJ2-5, with TRBD2 matching over 9 bases. The ends lost 6 bases at V and 5 bases at J; junction bases unmatched: 7. CDR3 length: 14 amino acids. The CDR3 here is CASSKGLALETQYF. The DNA for the CDR3 is TGTGCCAGCAGCAAAGGACTAGCGCTGGAGACCCAGTACTTC.

The table lists this clonotype with a few counts. The chain uses TRBV28 and TRBJ2-3; D is perhaps TRBD2 (5 bases). V lost 4 bases to trimming and J lost 4 bases, with 12 bases between them. The CDR3 has 14 residues. Germline lookup yields CDR1 MDHEN and CDR2 SYDVKM. CDR3 nucleotides: TGTGCCAGCAGTTCCCGGGGAATCGCAGATACGCAGTATTTT. Amino acids: CASSSRGIADTQYF.